The next 23 T cell receptor beta chains were all read from a single sample in a study of cytomegalovirus exposure and HLA in healthy donors. A multiplex PCR was run with 60 Vbeta primers and 13 Jbeta primers. The repertoire was sequenced with immunoSEQ multiplex PCR; TCRdb's copy has only in-frame clones and lacks some. There are under 250,000 clones in the sample; about 80% occur only once, and roughly 2% lies in the top ten. The sequencing sample was made of PBMCs. These receptors all come from a man aged 25 to 45 in good health and CMV-seronegative.

The V call is TRBV28, the J call TRBJ2-3; TRBD1 agrees at 8 bases. The J segment lost 1 base and the V segment lost 6 bases, leaving 9 bases of the junction unmatched. Germline values: CDR1 MDHEN, CDR2 SYDVKM. CDR3 length: 16 residues. This chain's CDR3 is CASSLTGVGRTDTQYF. CDR3 coding DNA: TGTGCCAGCAGCCTGACAGGGGTCGGTCGCACAGATACGCAGTATTTT.

The chain links TRBV5-1 to TRBJ2-7, with D hard to call. The CDR3 runs to 14 residues. Trimming took 4 bases from V and 4 from J, leaving 15 bases between them. From germline, CDR1 is SGHRS and CDR2 YFSETQ. The CDR3 region has the DNA TGCGCCAGCAGCCCTGAACTCATTTCTTACGAGCAGTACTTC. This translates into CASSPELISYEQYF.

This clone was observed a single time. V and J are TRBV19 and TRBJ1-1; 8 bases match TRBD1. With V trimmed by 9 bases and J by 6 bases, 6 bases remained unmatched. This CDR3 contains 12 residues. Germline V gives CDR1 LNHDA, CDR2 SQIVND (reference sequence). The CDR3 spells CASQGAWAEAFF. DNA for the CDR3: TGTGCCAGCCAGGGGGCGTGGGCTGAAGCTTTCTTT.

This clone has just a few counts. The chain uses TRBV15 and TRBJ1-5; no reliable D call. Germline values: CDR1 LNHNV, CDR2 YYDKDF (reference sequence). Trimming left V 5 bases short and J 7 bases short, with 12 bases between. This CDR3 spans 13 amino acids. Written as DNA, the CDR3 is TGTGCCACCAGCCGGAGGTTGGAACAGCCCCAGCATTTT. Its protein product is CATSRRLEQPQHF.

In this sample, this clone turned up a few times. The rearrangement uses TRBV19 and TRBJ2-7; the D gene is possibly TRBD1 (6 bases). From germline, CDR1 is LNHDA and CDR2 SQIVND (reference sequence). Trimming took 4 bases from V and 4 from J, leaving 11 bases between them. The CDR3 spans 13 residues. The CDR3 sequence: CASSKTTGYEQYF. CDR3 DNA sequence: TGTGCCAGTAGTAAAACGACAGGTTACGAGCAGTACTTC.

In its sample, this clone was seen a few times. The chain has TRBV19 and TRBJ1-2; D gene unclear. V lost 7 bases and J 4 bases, leaving 16 bases between the germline ends. The germline V gene has CDR1 LNHDA and CDR2 SQIVND (reference sequence). The CDR3 consists of 14 residues. The CDR3 is CASNARNYPYGYTF. CDR3 sequence (DNA): TGTGCCAGTAATGCGAGGAACTACCCCTATGGCTACACCTTC.

This clone was counted a single time. The chain employs TRBV4-1 and TRBJ2-1; possible D gene TRBD2, 5 bases. The CDR3 runs to 15 residues. V lost 4 bases and J 2 bases, leaving 12 bases between the germline ends. CDR1 is MGHRA, CDR2 YSYEKL, per germline. The DNA for the CDR3 is TGCGCCAGCAGCCGTGACCCGGGAACCTACAATGAGCAGTTCTTC. It yields the protein CASSRDPGTYNEQFF.

This clone was detected only once. CDR3 protein: CASRLATGSSYNEQFF. The CDR3 DNA reads TGTGCAAGTCGCTTAGCCACAGGGAGCTCCTACAATGAGCAGTTCTTC. The chain couples TRBV12-2 to TRBJ2-1; TRBD1 is the table's D call and was not checked against the DNA. TRBV12-2 is listed as a pseudogene. The CDR3 runs to 16 residues.

This clone has only one observation. This chain joins TRBV15 and TRBJ2-7, with D possibly TRBD2 on 6 matching bases. The CDR3 runs 15 residues. Trimming pared 0 bases from V and 3 bases from J, leaving 12 bases between. CDR1 and CDR2 (germline): LNHNV, YYDKDF (reference sequence). The CDR3 here is CATSRDSGGVYEQYF. Here the CDR3 DNA reads TGTGCCACCAGCAGAGATAGCGGAGGGGTCTACGAGCAGTACTTC.

This clone has more than one count but fewer than ten. The chain uses TRBV25-1 and TRBJ2-1; 11 bases align to TRBD2. The CDR3 is made up of 17 amino acids. V shed 4 bases and J 4 bases; nucleotides not matched to a gene: 9. Germline-derived CDR1 and CDR2 are MGHDK and SYGVNS. CDR3 DNA: TGTGCCAGCAGTGGATATAGCGGGAGGGCCGGGTACAATGAGCAGTTCTTC. Amino acids: CASSGYSGRAGYNEQFF.

The V gene is TRBV5-1, the J gene TRBJ2-7, with a tentative D call TRBD1 (6 bases). Looked up from germline, CDR1 is SGHRS and CDR2 is YFSETQ. V lost 0 bases and J lost 3, with 19 bases in between. CDR3 length equals 17 residues. CDR3 in DNA: TGCGCCAGCAGCTTGGCGGCAGGGGCGACTACTAGCTACGAGCAGTACTTC. Encoded protein: CASSLAAGATTSYEQYF.

This chain connects TRBV5-1 to TRBJ1-3; a possible D gene is TRBD1 (6 bases). CDR1 SGHRS and CDR2 YFSETQ come from the germline V gene. The V end was cut by 7 bases, the J end by 8 bases, with 22 bases between. The length of the CDR3 is 15 residues. CDR3 nucleotide sequence: TGCGCCAGCGGGTTGAGGGGGAATCCGGCCGACACCATATATTTT. Its protein is CASGLRGNPADTIYF.

The CDR3 region has the DNA TGTGCCAGTAGTATTAGCGTGAGCACAGATACGCAGTATTTT. Translated: CASSISVSTDTQYF. The V gene is TRBV19, the J gene TRBJ2-3; the D gene is possibly TRBD2 (5 bases). This CDR3 comprises 14 residues. Germline V gene lookup returns CDR1 LNHDA and CDR2 SQIVND (reference sequence). With 3 bases removed from V and 0 bases from J, the gap between germline ends came to 7 bases.

The CDR3 here is CASGGLSVDTQYF. DNA of the CDR3: TGTGCCAGCGGGGGACTATCGGTAGATACGCAGTATTTT. The chain employs TRBV6-1 and TRBJ2-3; TRBD2 matches 7 bases. The V and J ends lost 8 bases and 5 bases, in that order; junction bases with no gene match: 7. Per the germline V gene, CDR1 is MNHNS and CDR2 is SASEGT. The CDR3 extends over 13 amino acids.

The rearrangement uses TRBV6-1 and TRBJ1-6; TRBD1 might be the D (5 bases). CDR1 and CDR2 (germline): MNHNS, SASEGT. This CDR3 is built from 15 residues. The V gene lost 2 bases and the J gene lost 7 bases, with 12 bases spanning the gap. The CDR3 bases are TGTGCCAGCAGTGAAATGACAGTCAAGAATTCACCCCTCCACTTT. It specifies CASSEMTVKNSPLHF.

The V and J genes are TRBV30 and TRBJ2-7; 9 nucleotides agree with TRBD1. Germline loops: CDR1 GTSNPN, CDR2 SVGIG (reference sequence). The CDR3 extends over 15 amino acids. Losses at the gene ends were 4 bases for V and 7 bases for J; bases not matched to a gene: 14. The chain's CDR3 is CAWTAPGQGAGEQYF. In nucleotides, the CDR3 is TGTGCCTGGACCGCTCCGGGACAGGGAGCCGGGGAGCAGTACTTC. The full variable domain, with the rest looked up from reference TRBV30 and TRBJ2-7, is SQTIHQWPATLVQPVGSPLSLECTVEGTSNPNLYWYRQAAGRGLQLLFYSVGIGQISSEVPQNLSASRPQDRQFILSSKKLLLSDSGFYLCAWTAPGQGAGEQYFGPGTRLTVT.

The CDR3 DNA reads as TGTGCCAGTAGTTTGCCCGGGACAAATCAGCCCCAGCATTTT. It yields the protein CASSLPGTNQPQHF. The chain is built from TRBV19 and TRBJ1-5; D is perhaps TRBD1 (6 bases). CDR1 and CDR2 from the germline V gene are LNHDA and SQIVND (reference sequence). Trimming removed 5 bases from V and 4 bases from J, with 12 bases in between. CDR3 length equals 14 residues.

The V and J genes are TRBV20-1 and TRBJ1-5; D call uncertain. Germline V CDR1 and CDR2: DFQATT, SNEGSKA (reference sequence). CDR3 length: 11 residues. Trimming left V 6 bases short and J 2 bases short, with 5 bases between. CDR3 sequence (DNA): TGCAGTGCCGCGGGCAATCAGCCCCAGCATTTT. Encoded protein: CSAAGNQPQHF.

This chain joins TRBV2 and TRBJ2-3; D might be TRBD2 (5 bases). Trimming took 0 bases from V and 0 from J, leaving 7 bases between them. Germline loops: CDR1 SNHLY, CDR2 FYNNEI. This CDR3 has 15 residues. CDR3 coding DNA: TGTGCCAGCAGTGAAGCGGGAGTGAGCACAGATACGCAGTATTTT. It translates to CASSEAGVSTDTQYF.

The chain is built from TRBV14 and TRBJ2-2; 7 nucleotides match TRBD2. Per germline, CDR1 SGHDN and CDR2 FVKESK. This CDR3 has 14 residues. Trimming cost V 4 bases and J 6 bases; bases outside gene matches: 5. Here the CDR3 DNA reads TGTGCCAGCAGCCCCCGACTAGCAGCCGGGGAGCTGTTTTTT. This translates into CASSPRLAAGELFF.

This clone was seen only a few times. The gene calls are TRBV6-1 and TRBJ2-7, with 9 bases identical to TRBD2. V lost 7 bases to trimming and J lost 5 bases; unmatched junction nucleotides: 6. Germline CDR1 reads MNHNS; CDR2 reads SASEGT. The CDR3 has 13 residues. CDR3 in DNA: TGTGCCAGCATCGCGACTAGCGGCCACGAGCAGTACTTC. It yields the protein CASIATSGHEQYF.

This sequence joins TRBV15 and TRBJ2-3; D is unresolved. V lost 1 base, J lost 0 bases, and 5 bases lay in between. CDR1 is LNHNV and CDR2 is YYDKDF in the germline V gene (reference sequence). This CDR3 has 14 residues. CDR3 loop: CATSRGVSTDTQYF. For the CDR3, the DNA is TGTGCCACCAGCAGAGGAGTGAGCACAGATACGCAGTATTTT.

This chain links TRBV5-6 with TRBJ2-7; no clear D. CDR1 and CDR2 from the germline V gene are SGHDT and YYEEEE. This CDR3 has 14 amino acids. Trimming left V 0 bases short and J 6 bases short, with 13 bases between. CDR3 in DNA: TGTGCCAGCAGCTTGGATGGTCCCTTGGCCGAGCAGTACTTC. It is translated as CASSLDGPLAEQYF.